Presented here are 19 T cell receptor beta chains from one specimen sequenced in a study of T-cell memory formation after mild COVID-19. TCRdb called the 5' RACE reads again in MiXCR, with one record for every CDR3 protein. The sample yields about 100,000 distinct CDR3 sequences, over 8.5% seen once. The sequencing input was PBMCs or a T cell subset sorted from them (not recorded which). These receptor sequences come from a man in his late teens or twenties who had mild COVID-19 (a few samples of this study predate the infection). Cell type and time point are not known.

The chain recombines TRBV7-8 with TRBJ1-1; 10 bases fit TRBD1. CDR3 size: 15 residues. From germline, CDR1 is SGHVS and CDR2 FQNEAQ. The V segment lost 5 bases and the J segment 4 bases; nucleotides outside the gene matches: 7. Here the CDR3 reads CASSLSGTGVTEAFF. The DNA of the CDR3 is TGTGCCAGCAGCCTTTCCGGGACAGGGGTCACTGAAGCTTTCTTT.

This chain uses TRBV27 with TRBJ1-5; D is ambiguous. The germline V gene has CDR1 MNHEY and CDR2 SMNVEV (reference sequence). There are 15 residues in the CDR3. With 8 bases removed from V and 4 bases from J, the gap between germline ends came to 18 bases. CDR3 region: CASSQWAGGNQPQHF. The CDR3 coding sequence is TGTGCCAGCTCCCAATGGGCAGGCGGGAATCAGCCCCAGCATTTT.

This clonotype came up a few times. The chain has TRBV29-1 and TRBJ2-3; possibly TRBD2 for D (7 bases). V lost 0 bases and J lost 2, with 15 bases in between. Germline lookup yields CDR1 SQVTM and CDR2 ANQGSEA. The CDR3 is 16 residues long. CDR3 sequence (DNA): TGCAGCGTTGAAGACGGGGGGCCCAGGCCCACAGATACGCAGTATTTT. This gives the protein CSVEDGGPRPTDTQYF.

This clonotype turned up a few times. This chain connects TRBV4-3 to TRBJ2-3; D might be TRBD2 (6 bases). This CDR3 is built from 15 residues. V lost 1 base and J lost 4, with 12 bases in between. Germline loops: CDR1 LGHNA, CDR2 YSLEER. CDR3 protein: CASSQGTGEADTQYF. CDR3 bases: TGCGCCAGCAGCCAAGGCACGGGAGAGGCAGATACGCAGTATTTT.

This clonotype was seen a few times. This chain links TRBV9 with TRBJ2-6; TRBD1 might be the D (6 bases). Germline CDR1 and CDR2: SGDLS and YYNGEE. The CDR3 loop spans 16 amino acids. The V end lost 0 bases, the J end lost 2 bases, and 9 bases lay between the germline ends. CDR3: CASSVGGLAGANVLTF. CDR3 bases: TGTGCCAGCAGCGTAGGGGGGCTTGCTGGGGCCAACGTCCTGACTTTC.

The chain recombines TRBV12-3 or TRBV12-4 with TRBJ1-1, with D possibly matching TRBD1 (5 bases). CDR3 length: 13 amino acids. The ends were cut back, 5 bases at V and 2 bases at J, with 9 bases in the middle. Here the CDR3 DNA reads TGTGCCAGCAGTCCGGGGACTAACACTGAAGCTTTCTTT. Translating gives CASSPGTNTEAFF.

The V and J genes are TRBV6-2 or TRBV6-3 and TRBJ2-3; TRBD2 matches 10 bases. Germline V CDR1 and CDR2: MNHEY, SVGEGT. The V gene end was trimmed by 7 bases and the J gene end by 0 bases; junction bases not matched to a gene: 4. The CDR3 length is 15 residues. The CDR3 DNA is TGTGCCAGCATCATAGCGGGGGGCAGCACAGATACGCAGTATTTT. Translated: CASIIAGGSTDTQYF.

This clonotype has more than one count but fewer than ten. V is TRBV7-8 and J is TRBJ2-5, with D unresolved. Trimming took 0 bases from V and 5 from J, leaving 16 bases between them. The germline CDR1 and CDR2 sequences are SGHVS and FQNEAQ. The CDR3 sequence is 16 residues long. The CDR3 nucleotides read TGTGCCAGCAGCTTAGCGCGCGCCGGGTTAGGGGAGACCCAGTACTTC. Translation: CASSLARAGLGETQYF.

The chain combines TRBV7-6 with TRBJ2-6, with a weak D call TRBD2 (5 bases). CDR3 length: 16 amino acids. The V gene lost 5 bases and the J gene lost 0 bases, with 11 bases spanning the gap. Germline values: CDR1 SGHVS, CDR2 FNYEAQ. CDR3 sequence reads: CASSPSAGSGANVLTF. The CDR3 coding sequence is TGTGCCAGCAGCCCCTCGGCGGGCTCTGGGGCCAACGTCCTGACTTTC.

This clonotype was observed at least ten times. The rearrangement uses TRBV12-3 or TRBV12-4 and TRBJ2-5, with 8 bases aligning to TRBD1. J lost 5 bases, V lost 6 bases, and 5 bases had no gene match. CDR3 length equals 13 residues. This chain's CDR3 is CASRDRDVETQYF. The DNA for the CDR3 is TGTGCCAGCAGGGACAGGGACGTGGAGACCCAGTACTTC.

The chain has TRBV7-9 and TRBJ1-2; TRBD1 aligns across 10 bases. The germline CDR1 and CDR2 sequences are SEHNR and FQNEAQ (reference sequence). This CDR3 spans 14 amino acids. Losses at the gene ends were 7 bases for V and 2 bases for J; bases not matched to a gene: 4. CDR3 in DNA: TGTGCCAGCACTTTGGGACAGGGGAACTATGGCTACACCTTC. Amino acids: CASTLGQGNYGYTF.

This clonotype was picked up a small number of times. V gene TRBV7-6 combines with J gene TRBJ2-1; D call uncertain. In germline, CDR1 is SGHVS, CDR2 FNYEAQ. The length of the CDR3 is 15 residues. V lost 2 bases to trimming and J lost 0 bases, with 8 bases between them. CDR3 in DNA: TGTGCCAGCAGCTTAAGCGTGGACTCCTACAATGAGCAGTTCTTC. Translated: CASSLSVDSYNEQFF.

This clonotype was found many times. The chain couples TRBV4-1 to TRBJ2-4, with 8 bases lining up with TRBD2. Germline CDR1 and CDR2: MGHRA and YSYEKL. V shed 4 bases and J 6 bases; nucleotides not matched to a gene: 2. CDR3 size: 13 residues. The CDR3 spells CASSPGLANIQYF. The CDR3, as DNA: TGCGCCAGCAGCCCCGGACTAGCAAACATTCAGTACTTC.

The rearrangement joins TRBV6-5 to TRBJ2-7; 12 bases map to TRBD2. The CDR3 extends over 14 amino acids. The J segment lost 7 bases and the V segment lost 6 bases, leaving 7 bases of the junction unmatched. Germline V lookup: CDR1 MNHEY, CDR2 SVGAGI. Here the CDR3 reads CASSPGTSGFEQYF. CDR3 DNA sequence: TGTGCCAGCAGCCCCGGGACTAGCGGGTTTGAGCAGTACTTC.

This rearrangement joins TRBV9 to TRBJ1-1; no firm D call. V was pared by 2 bases and J by 0 bases, with 5 bases between. The germline V gene has CDR1 SGDLS and CDR2 YYNGEE. The CDR3 sequence is 13 residues long. The CDR3 loop reads CASSVRLNTEAFF. The CDR3 nucleotides are TGTGCCAGCAGCGTGCGGCTGAACACTGAAGCTTTCTTT.

This chain uses TRBV9 with TRBJ2-7; possible D gene TRBD1, 5 bases. Trimming took off 3 bases at V and 0 bases at J, with 7 bases between the two ends. This CDR3 has 13 residues. Per the germline V gene, CDR1 is SGDLS and CDR2 is YYNGEE. The CDR3 DNA sequence: TGTGCCAGCAGCGCAGGGCCCTCCTACGAGCAGTACTTC. Amino acid sequence: CASSAGPSYEQYF.

This clonotype was found a few times. The V call is TRBV12-3 or TRBV12-4, the J call TRBJ2-2; the match to TRBD1 covers 7 bases. The J segment lost 3 bases and the V segment lost 11 bases, leaving 12 bases of the junction unmatched. CDR3 length equals 15 residues. CDR3 sequence: CASTTGTVDTGELFF. CDR3 sequence (DNA): TGTGCCTCGACGACGGGGACAGTCGACACCGGGGAGCTGTTTTTT.

This clonotype was found a few times. The J gene is TRBJ1-6, the V gene TRBV7-6; the D is unclear. CDR1 is SGHVS, CDR2 FNYEAQ, per germline. This CDR3 contains 14 residues. The V and J ends lost 4 bases and 5 bases respectively, with 9 bases between them. CDR3 sequence reads: CASSSRRDNSPLHF. DNA of the CDR3: TGTGCCAGCAGCTCTCGACGGGATAATTCACCCCTCCACTTT.

The chain is built from TRBV6-2 or TRBV6-3 and TRBJ2-3, with TRBD2 identical over 7 bases. The CDR3 length is 13 residues. CDR1 is MNHEY, CDR2 SVGEGT, per germline. V trimming: 6 bases; J trimming: 6 bases; junction bases outside the gene matches: 6. The CDR3 DNA follows: TGTGCCAGCAGACCCCAGGGAGGGGATACGCAGTATTTT. This gives the protein CASRPQGGDTQYF.